This T cell receptor (beta chain) appears in the sequencing data of a study of regulatory T cells in long-lasting Graves disease. Per germline, CDR1 SQVTM and CDR2 ANQGSEA. Trimming took off 1 base at V and 4 bases at J, with 7 bases between the two ends. This CDR3 spans 12 amino acids. Study observations and caveats: Persistent disease was characterized by preferential usage of TRBV28, TRBJ1-2 and TRBJ2-5.

iRepertoire HTBI primers and Arm-PCR of CDR3 regions built TCR beta libraries. One entry per CDR3 protein results from TCRdb running MiXCR on the multiplex PCR reads. The sample lists about 470,000 distinct CDR3 sequences, around 20% seen once, with over 7.5% in the top ten. This clonotype was detected many times. What it binds is not known. Time point defined: persistent/refractory GD, antithyroid drugs over 5 years with positive TRAb. PBMC-extracted RNA yielded the TCR library. This sequence was found in a female donor with Graves disease. The rearrangement uses TRBV29-1 and TRBJ1-1; D gene ambiguous. This material consisted of peripheral blood mononuclear cells (PBMCs), taken when the disease was refractory, from a patient treated with antithyroid drugs. In nucleotides, the CDR3 is TGCAGCGTTGAAGGCCTGGGCACTGAAGCTTTCTTT. Translation: CSVEGLGTEAFF.